The sequence of this TCR beta chain was determined in a study of regulatory T cells in long-lasting Graves disease (dated by TCRdb to 2020 to 2023). For the wider study: Antithyroid drugs had been taken for less than 3 months by newly diagnosed Graves' disease patients. Persistent Graves' disease patients were compared with newly diagnosed Graves' disease patients by peripheral blood TCR sequencing and RNA sequencing. The study took place in China and was registered as a clinical trial. A total of approximately 35 samples underwent TCR sequencing: around 13 from persistent and roughly 20 from newly diagnosed Graves' disease patients.

According to the study, the label for this sample's time point signals: newly diagnosed GD, antithyroid drugs for less than 3 months. For both TCR sequencing and RNA sequencing, RNA was extracted from PBMCs using TRIzol. The diagnosis of Graves' disease followed American Thyroid Association guidelines. Recruitment of patients was carried out at an endocrinology department in Xi'an, China. From each patient, around 9.3 milliliters of peripheral blood was collected into an EDTA anticoagulant tube. Ficoll Paque Plus density gradient separation was used to isolate PBMCs, and no additional T cell sorting was done. An Agilent 2100 Bioanalyzer and agarose gel were used to check RNA quality, while a NanoDrop 2000 measured RNA concentration. Many counts were recorded for this clonotype. The specificity of this receptor is unknown. Per-base quality was not reported, and no clone a single base away is much larger than it.

Receptors were amplified or captured by multiplex PCR. Sequencing relied on an Illumina HiSeq 4000. To build TCR beta libraries, CDR3 regions were amplified by Arm-PCR using iRepertoire HTBI primers. Before sequencing, the PCR products went through gel purification. The study's own analysis went as follows. Gene usage analysis of CDR3 amino acid clonotypes relied on the approximately 60 TRBV and over 13 TRBJ segments identified across samples. Filtered high-quality paired reads were merged into contigs using COPE and FqMerger. BLAST was used to align contigs to IMGT TRBV, TRBD and TRBJ reference genes, and CDR3 was defined according to IMGT. Any clonotype with a frequency above 0.1% was classified as a highly expanded clone. Shannon entropy was used to measure repertoire diversity, and the Gini coefficient was used to measure V-J evenness. Clonotypes shared by more than one individual were considered public. TCRdb itself trimmed the public reads at Q25 with fastp, ran MiXCR and retained productive beta chains. Duplicate CDR3 protein sequences are folded into a single record with the most common DNA and genes. The V and J calls, along with clone size, are taken from TCRdb and not from the paper's own processing. The sample table lists hundreds of thousands of distinct CDR3 sequences, approximately 13% of them with a count of one. The ten largest account for roughly a tenth of the sample.

Results and caveats for the whole study, not just this receptor: Patients with persistent disease shared more public clonotypes (about 2,500) than newly diagnosed patients did (around 930). As a limitation, the authors acknowledged that the small sample size may reduce accuracy. Lower TCR Shannon entropy and fewer highly expanded clones were observed in persistent Graves' disease patients than in newly diagnosed patients, which suggested clonal expansion. Peripheral blood alone was examined, since thyroid tissue, which constituted the primary lesion, could not be accessed. Preferential use of TRBV28, TRBJ1-2 and TRBJ2-5 was observed in persistent disease, whereas TRBV20-1 and TRBJ2-1 were favored in newly diagnosed disease. Sequencing and analysis were limited to the TCR beta chain.

There are 16 amino acids in the CDR3, from cysteine to phenylalanine inclusive. The read is trimmed to its CDR3 DNA, 48 bases read in frame from base 1. Trimmed from V: 6 bases; trimmed from J: 3 bases; junction bases lacking a gene match: 12. The germline V gene sets CDR1 to SNHLY and CDR2 to FYNNEI. The data also belong to a second study, concerning T cells in Graves' hyperthyroidism and ophthalmopathy. The second study's paper adds: Stable Graves' hyperthyroidism was defined as the absence of progression to ophthalmopathy over 18 months of follow-up. Hyperthyroidism patients were newly diagnosed, had a disease duration of under 2 months, and were aged 18 to 65 years. Any patient with an uncontrolled infection, another autoimmune disease, pregnancy or lactation was excluded. Diagnoses relied on clinical symptoms, serum thyroxine and TRAb, thyroid ultrasound and orbital computed tomography. The TCR CDR3 was subjected to a first round of RT-PCR using the HTBI primer set and the Qiagen OneStep RT-PCR kit. Most expanded thyroid clonotypes (frequency above 0.001) were also detected in blood, suggesting blood repertoires may reflect thyroid immune responses. Ophthalmopathy was separated from stable hyperthyroidism by a 13 V-J signature model, with about 86% sensitivity and roughly 81% specificity obtained in cross-validation and 80%/75% obtained in testing. In validation, the model predicted progression to ophthalmopathy with 65% to 71% sensitivity and about 72% specificity, a median of 6.5 months before onset. TCR V-J signatures able to tell the groups apart were searched for in a discovery cohort of 95 to 100 patients, of whom more than 40 had Graves' ophthalmopathy and roughly 59 had stable Graves' hyperthyroidism. Prospective prediction of ophthalmopathy was tested in an independent validation cohort consisting of 18 to 20 hyperthyroidism patients and around 16 patients who later progressed to ophthalmopathy. The 95 to 100 discovery patients were randomly divided into training and test sets at a 7:3 ratio. In about 6 Graves' hyperthyroidism patients, the study also compared T-cell repertoires from thyroid tissue with T-cell repertoires from blood. Once sampling was done, hyperthyroidism patients were given methimazole at a starting dose of 30 mg daily, whereas ophthalmopathy patients were given high-dose intravenous methylprednisolone. Libraries were constructed in a second round of multiplex PCR, after which size selection and purification were performed. Paired-end sequencing of the libraries was performed with 100 bp reads on an Illumina HiSeq2000. SOAPnuke was used to process the raw data, with reads discarded if the reads contained adapters or uncalled bases, had a mean Phred below 15, or lacked an exact constant-primer or identifier match. High-quality paired reads were merged using COPE v1.2.5, and each unique nucleotide sequence was defined as a clonotype. MiTCR v1.1 was used to align the clonotypes against IMGT TRBV, TRBD and TRBJ reference segments. Analysis was restricted to V-J combinations with a frequency above 0.0001, which covered about 99% of repertoires. A TCS score was defined as the ratio between F50 (clonal expansion) and ExV (chaos), using BLOSUM62-based TCRdist between CDR3 peptides within each V-J. Welch's t-statistics and random forest reduced around 510 V-J features to 13, which were used in a naive Bayes classifier (R e1071). Sample size was not statistically predetermined, and investigators were not blinded to group allocation. TCR Vbeta CDR3 sequencing of 135 peripheral blood samples (about 45 ophthalmopathy, roughly 72 hyperthyroidism and approximately 17 progressor patients) is reported in the paper.

The sequence was collected from a man aged 30-40 years with Graves disease. Donor details come from another sample of the same person, matched by shared clones. The sample in question was peripheral blood mononuclear cells (PBMCs), obtained at new diagnosis, from a patient treated with antithyroid drugs. The chain joins TRBV2 to TRBJ2-3, with 7 middle bases fitting TRBD2. The CDR3 has the sequence CASSDPAGEGTDTQYF. The DNA reads TGTGCCAGCAGCGACCCGGCGGGAGAGGGGACAGATACGCAGTATTTT.